The clone carrying this TCR beta chain was observed a few times. The target antigen is unknown. As to time point: pre-treatment sample, taken before nivolumab and TIL therapy. Pleural nodules or supraclavicular lymph nodes made up most of the excised metastases sampled. Tumors were harvested before any PD-1/PD-L1 blockade. Enrollment ran from October 2017 to January 2020. The sample originates from a study of TIL therapy for anti-PD-1-resistant metastatic lung cancer. This was the immunoSEQ v3 assay. Clones were read by immunoSEQ multiplex PCR, and TCRdb kept only the in-frame ones, dropping some. Among about 95,000 clones listed, less than 70% were seen once. Germline CDR1 and CDR2: SGHDN and FVKESK. The CDR3 loop spans 14 amino acids. With 3 bases removed from V and 4 bases from J, the gap between germline ends came to 13 bases. Study-wide points: Patients were highly selected, enriched for treatment-naive, never-smoker and oncogene-addicted cases. Many TIL product clones were absent from baseline tumor, suggesting clonal contraction.

The rearrangement links TRBV14 to TRBJ2-7, with TRBD1 as a possible D gene (6 bases). This receptor was obtained from a person between 25 and 80 years old with non-small cell lung cancer. The sequenced sample was tumor tissue, obtained at baseline. The CDR3 protein is CASSQLDSPYEQYF. CDR3 nucleotide sequence: TGTGCCAGCAGCCAGTTGGACAGCCCTTACGAGCAGTACTTC.